One sample yielded the 25 T cell receptor beta chains listed below, sequenced in a study of Ad26.COV2.S vaccination and SARS-CoV-2 variants. Profiled with immunoSEQ multiplex PCR; TCRdb holds only in-frame clones, not every one. The sample contains around 400,000 clones, around 82% of which appear only once. The sample's treatment: around 19 received Ad26.COV2.S at low or high dose, single or two shots; roughly five received placebo; per-sample allocation not given. Sampling occurred on day 63 after the first vaccine or placebo injection. Source: peripheral blood, taken in a trial of Ad26.COV2.S vaccine versus placebo. The receptors stem from a person aged 18 to 59 who received the Ad26.COV2.S COVID-19 vaccine or a placebo.

The rearrangement links TRBV19 to TRBJ2-3, with D possibly TRBD1 on 5 matching bases. CDR3 size: 15 residues. V was pared by 9 bases and J by 2 bases, with 18 bases between. The germline CDR1 and CDR2 sequences are LNHDA and SQIVND (reference sequence). The CDR3 sequence is CASRSRQRYTDTQYF. As DNA, the CDR3 is TGTGCCAGCAGGAGCCGACAGCGCTACACAGATACGCAGTATTTT.

The genes are TRBV7-9 and TRBJ1-1, with D possibly matching TRBD1 (6 bases). There are 15 residues in the CDR3. The ends were cut back, 5 bases at V and 6 bases at J, with 19 bases in the middle. The V gene's germline CDR1 is SEHNR and CDR2 FQNEAQ (reference sequence). The DNA of the CDR3 is TGTGCCAGCAGCCCACTTGCAGGGGTGGGGGCTGAAGCTTTCTTT. Translating it yields CASSPLAGVGAEAFF.

The rearrangement uses TRBV6-5 and TRBJ1-5; 8 nucleotides align to TRBD1. With V trimmed by 6 bases and J by 5 bases, 6 bases remained unmatched. CDR1 MNHEY and CDR2 SVGAGI come from the germline V gene. There are 14 residues in the CDR3. CDR3 DNA sequence: TGTGCCAGCAGAGGACAGGGAAGGGATCAGCCCCAGCATTTT. As protein: CASRGQGRDQPQHF.

This sequence joins TRBV29-1 and TRBJ1-2; 7 bases fit TRBD1. The CDR3 totals 16 residues. The germline V gene encodes CDR1 SQVTM and CDR2 ANQGSEA. Trimming at V came to 4 bases and at J to 3 bases, leaving 14 bases not matched to a gene. The CDR3 nucleotides are TGCAGCGTTGGCCCTAACAGGGGATACGGAGACTATGGCTACACCTTC. Encoded protein: CSVGPNRGYGDYGYTF.

The chain joins TRBV7-8 to TRBJ2-7; possible D gene TRBD2, 7 bases. Germline V CDR1 and CDR2: SGHVS, FQNEAQ. The ends were cut back, 5 bases at V and 6 bases at J, with 17 bases in the middle. The CDR3 sequence is 14 residues long. As DNA, the CDR3 is TGTGCCAGCAGCCAGTTTACAGGGACTATCGAGCAGTACTTC. This translates into CASSQFTGTIEQYF.

This chain uses TRBV30 with TRBJ2-1; tentatively, D is TRBD1 or TRBD2 (5 bases each). V lost 2 bases to trimming and J lost 12 bases, with 14 bases between them. Germline V gene sequence: CDR1 GTSNPN, CDR2 SVGIG (reference sequence). The CDR3 has 12 amino acids. CDR3 DNA: TGTGCCTGGAGTAGAGGGGCGGACACGCAGTTCTTC. It codes for CAWSRGADTQFF.

V usage is TRBV13 and J usage is TRBJ1-1, with D possibly being TRBD1 (6 bases). Between the trimmed V and J ends, which lost 8 bases and 5 bases, there was a span of 15 bases. The CDR3 contains 13 residues. Germline CDR1 is PRHDT and CDR2 is FYEKMQ (reference sequence). CDR3 nucleotides: TGTGCCAGCCCTAGGGGGTTGGGTACTGAAGCTTTCTTT. Translation: CASPRGLGTEAFF.

This clone was seen once. This sequence joins TRBV28 and TRBJ1-6, with D possibly TRBD1 on 5 matching bases. This CDR3 has 15 residues. V lost 0 bases to trimming and J lost 8 bases, with 11 bases between them. The germline V gene has CDR1 MDHEN and CDR2 SYDVKM. The CDR3 loop reads CASSLWGGYDSPLHF. For the CDR3, the DNA is TGTGCCAGCAGTTTATGGGGGGGATATGATTCACCCCTCCACTTT.

V usage is TRBV7-9 and J usage is TRBJ1-5; the D gene is possibly TRBD1 (5 bases). The ends were cut back, 2 bases at V and 2 bases at J, with 7 bases in the middle. From germline, CDR1 is SEHNR and CDR2 FQNEAQ (reference sequence). This CDR3 is built from 14 residues. The CDR3 DNA is TGTGCCAGCAGCTTACAGGGAGGCAATCAGCCCCAGCATTTT. Residues: CASSLQGGNQPQHF.

The V gene is TRBV6-5, the J gene TRBJ1-6; D is uncertain. V was pared by 0 bases and J by 9 bases, with 15 bases between. Germline CDR1 MNHEY, CDR2 SVGAGI. This CDR3 comprises 16 residues. CDR3 DNA: TGTGCCAGCAGTTACTCGGCTGGAAGAAGGGTTTCACCCCTCCACTTT. This encodes CASSYSAGRRVSPLHF.

The chain recombines TRBV7-2 with TRBJ2-1; no definite D call. Trimming stripped 1 base from V and 3 bases from J, with 7 bases between. CDR1 is SGHTA, CDR2 FQGNSA, per germline. This CDR3 has 14 amino acids. The CDR3 reads CASSLGTVYNEQFF. In nucleotides, the CDR3 is TGTGCCAGCAGCTTAGGGACCGTCTACAATGAGCAGTTCTTC.

This sequence joins TRBV15 and TRBJ2-5; 9 bases map to TRBD1. Germline V gives CDR1 LNHNV, CDR2 YYDKDF (reference sequence). The CDR3 contains 16 residues. J gave up 1 base and V 4 bases, and 7 bases lay outside the gene matches. The CDR3 reads CATSKNPTGGQETQYF. The CDR3 bases are TGTGCCACCAGCAAAAATCCGACAGGGGGCCAAGAGACCCAGTACTTC. Variable domain in full (rest from reference TRBV15 and TRBJ2-5): DAMVIQNPRYQVTQFGKPVTLSCSQTLNHNVMYWYQQKSSQAPKLLFHYYDKDFNNEADTPDNFQSRRPNTSFCFLDIRSPGLGDTAMYLCATSKNPTGGQETQYFGPGTRLLVL.

This clone has more than one count but fewer than ten. The CDR3 reads CASSLQGNSQPQHF. The CDR3 region has the DNA TGTGCCAGCTCGCTACAGGGTAATTCTCAGCCCCAGCATTTT. The chain is built from TRBV18 and TRBJ1-5; possible D gene TRBD1, 6 bases. Germline CDR1 is KGHSH and CDR2 is LQKENI. Between the trimmed V and J ends, which lost 6 bases and 6 bases, there was a span of 15 bases. The CDR3 loop spans 14 amino acids. Full variable domain (missing parts from reference TRBV18 and TRBJ1-5): NAGVMQNPRHLVRRRGQEARLRCSPMKGHSHVYWYRQLPEEGLKFMVYLQKENIIDESGMPKERFSAEFPKEGPSILRIQQVVRGDSAAYFCASSLQGNSQPQHFGDGTRLSIL.

The rearrangement links TRBV5-1 to TRBJ2-3, with 7 bases aligning to TRBD1. This CDR3 is built from 16 residues. Trimming at V came to 0 bases and at J to 4 bases, leaving 8 bases not matched to a gene. Germline V CDR1 and CDR2: SGHRS, YFSETQ. The CDR3 nucleotides are TGCGCCAGCAGCTTGGATTTACAGGGGTTACCAGATACGCAGTATTTT. Its protein is CASSLDLQGLPDTQYF. The entire variable domain, with the rest obtained from reference TRBV5-1 and TRBJ2-3, is as follows: KAGVTQTPRYLIKTRGQQVTLSCSPISGHRSVSWYQQTPGQGLQFLFEYFSETQRNKGNFPGRFSGRQFSNSRSEMNVSTLELGDSALYLCASSLDLQGLPDTQYFGPGTRLTVL.

The gene calls are TRBV6-4 and TRBJ2-7; the D is unclear. The germline V gene has CDR1 MRHNA and CDR2 SNTAGT. Trimming stripped 8 bases from V and 4 bases from J, with 18 bases between. The CDR3 runs 14 residues. CDR3 in amino acids: CASEVRSRLYEQYF. In nucleotides, the CDR3 is TGTGCCAGCGAAGTGCGGAGCAGATTATACGAGCAGTACTTC.

Only one count was recorded for this clone. The chain carries TRBV7-2 and TRBJ2-1, with D possibly being TRBD1 (6 bases). Between the trimmed V and J ends, which lost 1 base and 2 bases, there was a span of 9 bases. Germline V gene lookup returns CDR1 SGHTA and CDR2 FQGNSA. The CDR3 extends over 15 amino acids. The CDR3 DNA follows: TGTGCCAGCAGCTTAGTGGACAGTGCCTACAATGAGCAGTTCTTC. As protein: CASSLVDSAYNEQFF. Together with reference TRBV7-2 and TRBJ2-1, the CDR3 gives the full variable domain: GAGVSQSPSNKVTEKGKDVELRCDPISGHTALYWYRQSLGQGLEFLIYFQGNSAPDKSGLPSDRFSAERTGGSVSTLTIQRTQQEDSAVYLCASSLVDSAYNEQFFGPGTRLTVL.

CDR3 in DNA: TGTGCCATGTCACAGGGGGCGAGGGACACTGAAGCTTTCTTT. Protein product: CAMSQGARDTEAFF. V usage is TRBV5-4 and J usage is TRBJ1-1; TRBD1 agrees at 9 bases. Germline V gives CDR1 SGHNT, CDR2 YYREEE (reference sequence). The CDR3 is 14 amino acids. Losses at the gene ends were 9 bases for V and 3 bases for J; bases not matched to a gene: 9.

The chain joins TRBV7-9 to TRBJ1-2; tentatively, D is TRBD1 (5 bases). V lost 4 bases, J lost 4 bases, and 19 bases lay in between. The CDR3 covers 16 residues. Germline CDR1 is SEHNR and CDR2 is FQNEAQ (reference sequence). The chain's CDR3 is CASSSLRGYTPYGYTF. The CDR3 nucleotides read TGTGCCAGCAGCTCCCTTAGGGGCTATACACCCTATGGCTACACCTTC.

The J gene is TRBJ1-1, the V gene TRBV9; D not resolved. The CDR3 contains 13 residues. Germline lookup yields CDR1 SGDLS and CDR2 YYNGEE. With 4 bases removed from V and 4 bases from J, the gap between germline ends came to 11 bases. The CDR3 sequence: CASSRVGSTEAFF. DNA for the CDR3: TGTGCCAGCAGCCGTGTAGGGAGCACTGAAGCTTTCTTT.

The rearrangement joins TRBV23-1 to TRBJ2-3; no definite D call. TRBV23-1 is an ORF, with its function uncertain. The CDR3 has 17 amino acids. V was clipped by 0 bases and J by 1 base, with 14 bases between them. The chain's CDR3 is CASSQSVRSWGTDTQYF. Written as DNA, the CDR3 is TGCGCCAGCAGTCAATCTGTCAGGTCCTGGGGCACAGATACGCAGTATTTT.

V and J are TRBV9 and TRBJ2-6; 13 bases match TRBD2. The length of the CDR3 is 17 residues. From germline, CDR1 is SGDLS and CDR2 YYNGEE. Germline trimming cut 5 bases from V and 3 bases from J; bases unmatched to any gene: 5. CDR3 in DNA: TGTGCCAGCAGTCGCGGACTAGCGGGAGTTGGGGCCAACGTCCTGACTTTC. Protein: CASSRGLAGVGANVLTF.

This chain uses TRBV7-9 with TRBJ2-7, with TRBD2 as a possible D gene (5 bases). CDR1 is SEHNR, CDR2 FQNEAQ, per germline (reference sequence). The CDR3 is 15 residues long. V shed 0 bases and J shed 2 bases, with 11 bases lying between them. The CDR3 is CASSLALGGPYEQYF. CDR3 nucleotide sequence: TGTGCCAGCAGCTTAGCACTAGGAGGTCCCTACGAGCAGTACTTC.

The V gene is TRBV6-5, the J gene TRBJ1-2, with 11 bases lining up with TRBD1. Trimming removed 2 bases from V and 7 bases from J; junction bases left unmatched: 3. This CDR3 has 14 residues. Per the germline V gene, CDR1 is MNHEY and CDR2 is SVGAGI. CDR3 nucleotide sequence: TGTGCCAGCAGTTACGGACAGGGGGCGCGTGGCTACACCTTC. Translating gives CASSYGQGARGYTF.

This chain links TRBV28 with TRBJ1-2; a weak D match, TRBD1 (5 bases). Germline values: CDR1 MDHEN, CDR2 SYDVKM. The germline V and J ends were trimmed by 1 base and 0 bases, with 9 bases remaining between them. The CDR3 spans 15 residues. The CDR3 sequence is CASSLFRGSNYGYTF. The CDR3 DNA follows: TGTGCCAGCAGTTTATTTAGGGGATCTAACTATGGCTACACCTTC.

This chain joins TRBV27 and TRBJ2-5, with D uncertain. Germline V lookup: CDR1 MNHEY, CDR2 SMNVEV (reference sequence). The CDR3 has 16 amino acids. Trimming removed 1 base at V and 1 base at J, with 13 bases between. CDR3 sequence: CASSLYGPTLQETQYF. The CDR3 DNA sequence: TGTGCCAGCAGTTTATATGGACCAACCCTCCAAGAGACCCAGTACTTC.